This T cell receptor (beta chain) derives from a study of CD8 T cells in Susac syndrome (dated by TCRdb to between 2018 and 2021). Turning to the overall study: Whether CD8+ T cell activation and differentiation in Susac syndrome was antigen driven was tested using repertoire sequencing.

RNA was extracted using the RNeasy kit, and roughly 0.5 to 1 microgram was reverse transcribed with random hexamers. The immunoSEQ multiplex PCR assay, which covers 54 Vbeta and 13 Jbeta segments, was used to amplify TCR beta CDR3 regions. PCR amplification bias was corrected using a synthetic template baseline for primer optimization and computational correction. In the authors' own workflow: Only productive sequences were kept, with reads annotated to V, D and J genes according to IMGT and analyzed in immunoSEQ Analyzer. To calculate clonality, Shannon entropy was normalized by log2 of the number of productive unique sequences and then subtracted from one. Public and private clones were assessed among the 100 most prevalent clones of each patient and control. Clones were defined as Susac-specific when absent from the healthy and MS cohorts, from about 1,100 published viral clones and from other ImmuneACCESS disease sequences. Clones were called with MiXCR by TCRdb after fastp trimmed the public reads at Q25, and only in-frame beta chains were retained. Entries that share a CDR3 protein sequence are merged under the most common genes and DNA. For this entry, the V and J calls and clone size follow TCRdb and not the study's own pipeline. The sample table lists fewer than 350,000 distinct CDR3 sequences, around 90% of them with a count of one. Clones ranked in the top ten supply about 0.07% of the sample.

High-throughput TCR beta sequencing profiled peripheral blood CD8+ and CD4+ T cells from healthy donors, Susac syndrome patients and multiple sclerosis patients. The multiple sclerosis controls were treatment-naive patients whose relapsing-remitting disease, either stable or active, fulfilled the revised McDonald criteria. Bulk CD8+ and CD4+ T cells were purified by magnetic negative isolation, while CD8+ TEMRA cells were enriched using FACS. Blood was collected in EDTA tubes and processed within 24 hours, with PBMCs isolated through density gradient centrifugation. PBMCs destined for TCR sequencing were cryopreserved in liquid nitrogen and later thawed in a 37 °C water bath. Purity of sorted or isolated CD4+, CD8+ and CD8+ TEMRA cells was at least 90%. V and J are truncated by 0 bases and 4 bases respectively, leaving an intervening sequence of 9 bases. Its CDR3 holds 14 amino acids, cysteine through phenylalanine. Of all the DNA, just the CDR3 is kept, 42 bases in frame from base 1. From a lookup of the germline V gene, CDR1 and CDR2 are MNHNS and SASEGT.

The paper as a whole reports these results and caveats: The number of individuals in the TCR sequencing and HLA analysis was recognized as being relatively small.

About this clonotype: The target of this receptor is not known. No base quality information exists; no much larger clone differs at one position.

This receptor was obtained from a human donor with multiple sclerosis. The specimen was CD4+ T cells from PBMCs. The V and J segments used are TRBV6-1 and TRBJ2-5; the D gene lacks a confident call. The CDR3: CASSEALVLETQYF. The DNA is as follows: TGTGCCAGCAGTGAAGCGCTGGTCCTAGAGACCCAGTACTTC.